These 14 T cell receptor beta chains originate from one sample sequenced in a study of prognosis after radiotherapy for stage I lung cancer. The study amplified the TCR beta CDR3 region from genomic DNA. This amplification was carried out by two rounds of multiplex PCR. The first PCR round targeted every TRBV and TRBJ gene with specific primers. TCRdb analysed the multiplex PCR reads with MiXCR anew, one entry per CDR3 protein. The sample records about 31,000 distinct CDR3 sequences, less than 35% being singletons. The input for sequencing was PBMCs, taken before or after stereotactic body radiation therapy (not recorded which). The receptors here all came from a donor aged 50 or older with non-small cell lung cancer.

This chain links TRBV30 with TRBJ1-5; TRBD1 matches at 9 bases. CDR3 size: 13 residues. Germline V gene sequence: CDR1 GTSNPN, CDR2 SVGIG (reference sequence). J lost 3 bases, V lost 5 bases, and 2 bases had no gene match. Here the CDR3 DNA reads TGTGCCTGGGACAGGGGGGACAATCAGCCCCAGCATTTT. Translated, it gives CAWDRGDNQPQHF.

There are many counts of this clonotype. This chain connects TRBV11-3 to TRBJ2-7, with a tentative D call TRBD1 (5 bases). This CDR3 contains 14 residues. Germline values: CDR1 SGHNT, CDR2 YENEEA. V was clipped by 4 bases and J by 2 bases, with 12 bases between them. The CDR3 nucleotides read TGTGCCAGCAGCTCTCCGACAGTCCCCTACGAGCAGTACTTC. It translates to CASSSPTVPYEQYF.

A remark on this clonotype: This may stem from a read error, because a much larger clone lies one nucleotide away. The chain joins TRBV20-1 to TRBJ2-5; either TRBD1 or TRBD2 may supply D (5 bases each). Trimming shortened V by 3 bases and J by 1 base, and 15 bases separated the two germline ends. This CDR3 is built from 15 residues. Germline V gene sequence: CDR1 DFQATT, CDR2 SNEGSKA (reference sequence). CDR3 sequence reads: CSASSLSGTQETQYF. CDR3 bases: TGCAGTGCTAGTAGTCTATCGGGGACCCAAGAGACCCAGTACTTC.

The chain combines TRBV5-1 with TRBJ2-3; no definite D call. CDR1 SGHRS and CDR2 YFSETQ come from the germline V gene. CDR3 size: 15 residues. V was clipped by 2 bases and J by 2 bases, with 12 bases between them. The CDR3 region has the DNA TGCGCCAGCAGCTTTATCGGCGAACACACAGATACGCAGTATTTT. It codes for CASSFIGEHTDTQYF.

Concerning this clonotype itself: Being one base from a much bigger clone, this may be a read error. The CDR3 reads CSALTGVWQTQYF. The CDR3 DNA sequence: TGCAGTGCTCTTACAGGGGTTTGGCAGACCCAGTACTTC. The chain combines TRBV20-1 with TRBJ2-5, with TRBD1 identical over 7 bases. Germline loops: CDR1 DFQATT, CDR2 SNEGSKA (reference sequence). After removal of 5 bases from V and 6 bases from J, the junction contained 9 bases not matched to a gene. The CDR3 runs to 13 residues.

This clonotype came up many times. The chain combines TRBV2 with TRBJ2-1; 7 nucleotides line up with TRBD2. The CDR3 sequence is 13 residues long. Germline V gives CDR1 SNHLY, CDR2 FYNNEI. The junction had 4 bases not matched to a gene; V was cut back by 6 bases and J by 5 bases. The CDR3 coding sequence is TGTGCCAGCAGGGGACTAACTAACAATGAGCAGTTCTTC. This encodes CASRGLTNNEQFF.

The gene calls are TRBV6-2 or TRBV6-3 and TRBJ1-2; D is undetermined. The CDR3 extends over 14 amino acids. V shed 5 bases and J shed 8 bases, with 18 bases lying between them. Germline-derived CDR1 and CDR2 are MNHEY and SVGEGT. The chain's CDR3 is CASSTQDGLVGYTF. DNA for the CDR3: TGTGCCAGCAGTACCCAGGACGGGTTAGTCGGCTACACCTTC.

This clonotype was counted many times. The chain combines TRBV6-1 with TRBJ1-1, with D maybe TRBD1 (5 bases). The CDR3 consists of 17 residues. V lost 5 bases to trimming and J lost 1 base, with 20 bases between them. Germline V gene lookup returns CDR1 MNHNS and CDR2 SASEGT. Here the CDR3 reads CASSHPFGASGNTEAFF. CDR3 in DNA: TGTGCCAGCAGTCACCCTTTCGGGGCCTCGGGGAACACTGAAGCTTTCTTT.

This sequence joins TRBV20-1 and TRBJ2-7; weak D call: TRBD2 (5 bases). Trimming left V 6 bases short and J 4 bases short, with 10 bases between. The germline CDR1 and CDR2 sequences are DFQATT and SNEGSKA (reference sequence). This CDR3 comprises 11 residues. The CDR3 DNA sequence: TGCAGTGCAATGAGCGGATACGAGCAGTACTTC. Its protein is CSAMSGYEQYF.

This clonotype was picked up many times. The genes are TRBV20-1 and TRBJ1-1; possibly TRBD1 for D (5 bases). Trimming took off 2 bases at V and 7 bases at J, with 11 bases between the two ends. The CDR3 totals 12 residues. Per germline, CDR1 DFQATT and CDR2 SNEGSKA (reference sequence). The CDR3 bases are TGCAGTGCTAGAAGGGGCAGCGATGAAGCTTTCTTT. Its translation: CSARRGSDEAFF.

The V and J genes are TRBV18 and TRBJ2-1; 7 bases align to TRBD2. Looked up from germline, CDR1 is KGHSH and CDR2 is LQKENI. V lost 2 bases and J lost 6; bases outside the gene matches: 10. CDR3 length: 16 residues. The CDR3 loop reads CASSPGRAGISNEQFF. The CDR3 DNA sequence: TGTGCCAGCTCACCAGGGAGGGCAGGAATATCCAATGAGCAGTTCTTC.

The sample holds many counts of this clonotype. This chain uses TRBV5-6 with TRBJ2-1; 7 bases align to TRBD2. Germline CDR1 is SGHDT and CDR2 is YYEEEE. After removal of 0 bases from V and 8 bases from J, the junction contained 11 bases not matched to a gene. The CDR3 loop spans 16 amino acids. The CDR3 is CASSLEGGRGSDEQFF. CDR3 DNA sequence: TGTGCCAGCAGCTTGGAGGGCGGGAGAGGGTCGGATGAGCAGTTCTTC.

In regard to this clonotype: A far larger clone is one nucleotide away, so this likely arose from a read error. The V call is TRBV6-4, the J call TRBJ2-3, with D perhaps matching TRBD1 (6 bases). Germline-derived CDR1 and CDR2 are MRHNA and SNTAGT. V lost 6 bases and J 3 bases, leaving 10 bases between the germline ends. CDR3 length: 13 residues. As DNA, the CDR3 is TGTGCCAGCAGGCGACAGGTGACAGATACGCAGTATTTT. Translated: CASRRQVTDTQYF.

This clonotype appeared many times. J is TRBJ2-1 and V is TRBV5-5; D perhaps matches TRBD1 (6 bases). Per germline, CDR1 SGHKS and CDR2 YYEKEE (reference sequence). CDR3 length equals 13 residues. Trimming stripped 3 bases from V and 11 bases from J, with 15 bases between. The CDR3 nucleotides read TGTGCCAGCAGCTCGCCGGGACATATTCAGCAGTTCTTC. Encoded protein: CASSSPGHIQQFF.